The clone carrying this T cell receptor (beta chain) was seen a few times. Antigen: not known. This CDR3 spans 14 amino acids. Germline V lookup: CDR1 SGHNT, CDR2 YYREEE (reference sequence). The ends were cut back, 2 bases at V and 5 bases at J, with 14 bases in the middle. The PCR was carried out with 60 Vbeta primers and 13 Jbeta primers. Method: immunoSEQ multiplex PCR; TCRdb's copy keeps in-frame clones and lacks some. The profile covers around 180,000 clones, with around 75% appearing a single time and more than 1.5% taken by the ten largest. The sample belongs to a study of cytomegalovirus exposure and HLA in healthy donors. Study conclusions and caveats: Later analysis identified a missense DCLRE1C variant that was linked to TCR beta V- and J-gene trimming. More clonal expansion characterized HLA-associated TCR beta chains than equally common others in a later analysis. Exclusion applied to some V segments, including TRBV6-2 and TRBV6-3, as they were indistinguishable.

Sequencing was carried out using PBMCs. This clonotype was obtained from a woman between 50 and 59 years old in good health and CMV-seronegative. The rearrangement uses TRBV5-4 and TRBJ2-7; D gene unclear. The CDR3 nucleotides are TGTGCCAGCAGCTTAGATGACACCGCCGACGAGCAGTACTTC. Its protein is CASSLDDTADEQYF.